This passage covers 29 T cell receptor beta chains from one sample sequenced in a study of shared clonotypes between healthy human individuals. Measured with immunoSEQ multiplex PCR; TCRdb has only the in-frame clones, and not every one. The table lists hundreds of thousands of clones, less than 80% of them singletons. The sequenced material came from memory CD4+ T cells sorted from blood. This sample's subset: CD45RA-negative fraction. The source is a woman in her twenties or thirties in good health.

This clone showed up many times. V gene TRBV7-2 combines with J gene TRBJ2-1; no definite D call. This CDR3 is built from 16 residues. The V and J ends lost 1 base and 8 bases respectively, with 18 bases between them. Germline loops: CDR1 SGHTA, CDR2 FQGNSA. As DNA, the CDR3 is TGTGCCAGCAGCTTAGTTGCTTTGGCTGGCGGCCATGAGCAGTTCTTC. Protein product: CASSLVALAGGHEQFF.

This sequence joins TRBV18 and TRBJ1-1; tentatively, D is TRBD1 (5 bases). Germline V gene sequence: CDR1 KGHSH, CDR2 LQKENI. The CDR3 loop spans 13 amino acids. The V end lost 4 bases, the J end lost 0 bases, and 6 bases lay between the germline ends. CDR3 DNA sequence: TGTGCCAGCTCACAGGGGCTGAACACTGAAGCTTTCTTT. Translated, it gives CASSQGLNTEAFF.

V usage is TRBV5-1 and J usage is TRBJ1-1; D gene unclear. Germline CDR1 reads SGHRS; CDR2 reads YFSETQ. This CDR3 has 13 residues. V gave up 4 bases and J gave up 0 bases, with 7 bases separating them. The CDR3 DNA reads as TGCGCCAGCAGCGAGGGAATGAACACTGAAGCTTTCTTT. It codes for CASSEGMNTEAFF.

This clone was found a few times. This chain connects TRBV4-1 to TRBJ1-4; 7 nucleotides align to TRBD1. This CDR3 region has 16 residues. Germline loops: CDR1 MGHRA, CDR2 YSYEKL. J gave up 3 bases and V 4 bases, and 8 bases lay outside the gene matches. The CDR3, as DNA: TGCGCCAGCAGCCTAGGATCCGGGACAGCTAATGAAAAACTGTTTTTT. Translation: CASSLGSGTANEKLFF.

The genes are TRBV7-3 and TRBJ2-5, with D perhaps TRBD2 (6 bases). The CDR3 totals 16 residues. Germline loops: CDR1 SGHTA, CDR2 FQGTGA. V was pared by 1 base and J by 0 bases, with 12 bases between. The CDR3, as DNA: TGTGCCAGCAGCTTAAACTCCAGGGACTACCAAGAGACCCAGTACTTC. As protein: CASSLNSRDYQETQYF. The variable domain in full, with the rest retrieved from reference TRBV7-3 and TRBJ2-5, is GAGVSQTPSNKVTEKGKYVELRCDPISGHTALYWYRQSLGQGPEFLIYFQGTGAADDSGLPNDRFFAVRPEGSVSTLKIQRTERGDSAVYLCASSLNSRDYQETQYFGPGTRLLVL.

V gene TRBV6-5 combines with J gene TRBJ1-3; D gene uncertain. The germline V and J ends were trimmed by 7 bases and 0 bases, with 13 bases remaining between them. The CDR3 runs to 15 residues. The germline V gene encodes CDR1 MNHEY and CDR2 SVGAGI. In DNA form, the CDR3 reads TGTGCCAGCACTACGACTGGAAGCTCTGGAAACACCATATATTTT. Translation: CASTTTGSSGNTIYF.

V gene TRBV10-3 combines with J gene TRBJ2-7; TRBD1 matches 10 bases. J gave up 2 bases and V 6 bases, and 7 bases lay outside the gene matches. CDR1 is ENHRY and CDR2 is SYGVKD in the germline V gene. CDR3 length: 15 amino acids. The CDR3 spells CAISQGQGETYEQYF. The CDR3 DNA is TGTGCCATCAGCCAAGGACAGGGGGAGACCTACGAGCAGTACTTC.

The chain carries TRBV6-5 and TRBJ2-1; TRBD2 aligns across 7 bases. This CDR3 has 16 residues. Germline lookup yields CDR1 MNHEY and CDR2 SVGAGI. The trim removed 2 bases at V and 7 bases at J, leaving 11 bases unmatched. CDR3 loop: CASSYTPGGSLNEQFF. In nucleotides, the CDR3 is TGTGCCAGCAGTTACACCCCCGGCGGGAGTTTGAATGAGCAGTTCTTC.

Ten or more counts support this clone. This chain uses TRBV6-6 with TRBJ2-2, with 7 nucleotides matching TRBD2. Germline V gene sequence: CDR1 MNHNY, CDR2 SVGAGI (reference sequence). The CDR3 is 14 residues long. Trimming took 7 bases from V and 7 from J; bases not matched to a gene: 9. CDR3 protein: CASTPSGDYGELFF. As DNA, the CDR3 is TGTGCCAGCACTCCATCCGGGGACTACGGGGAGCTGTTTTTT.

The gene calls are TRBV4-1 and TRBJ2-5, with TRBD1 as a possible D gene (6 bases). CDR1 is MGHRA, CDR2 YSYEKL, per germline. V lost 7 bases and J 5 bases, leaving 20 bases between the germline ends. CDR3 size: 15 residues. The CDR3 here is CASNSRGGVRETQYF. The CDR3 nucleotides are TGCGCCAGCAACTCCCGAGGGGGAGTAAGGGAGACCCAGTACTTC.

The gene calls are TRBV28 and TRBJ1-5, with D maybe TRBD1 (5 bases). The germline CDR1 and CDR2 sequences are MDHEN and SYDVKM. CDR3 size: 17 residues. V dropped 2 bases and J dropped 0 bases, with 14 bases sitting between them. The CDR3 loop is CASSLQGRAGSNQPQHF. CDR3 nucleotides: TGTGCCAGCAGTTTACAGGGAAGGGCGGGTAGCAATCAGCCCCAGCATTTT.

This sequence joins TRBV7-2 and TRBJ2-1, with TRBD2 matching 7 bases. The germline gives CDR1 SGHTA, CDR2 FQGNSA. This CDR3 region has 16 residues. V dropped 1 base and J dropped 4; count of bases not matched to a gene: 7. The CDR3 region is CASSLGAASGYNEQFF. CDR3 bases: TGTGCCAGCAGCTTAGGCGCGGCTAGCGGATACAATGAGCAGTTCTTC. The variable domain in full, with the rest retrieved from reference TRBV7-2 and TRBJ2-1, is GAGVSQSPSNKVTEKGKDVELRCDPISGHTALYWYRQSLGQGLEFLIYFQGNSAPDKSGLPSDRFSAERTGGSVSTLTIQRTQQEDSAVYLCASSLGAASGYNEQFFGPGTRLTVL.

This rearrangement joins TRBV6-5 to TRBJ2-3; a weak D match, TRBD2 (6 bases). The CDR3 is made up of 15 amino acids. The ends were cut back, 2 bases at V and 4 bases at J, with 13 bases in the middle. CDR1 is MNHEY and CDR2 is SVGAGI in the germline V gene. CDR3 sequence (DNA): TGTGCCAGCAGTTACGGGCGGGAAGGGGCAGATACGCAGTATTTT. Translation: CASSYGREGADTQYF.

The J gene is TRBJ1-4, the V gene TRBV6-4; D is unresolved. This CDR3 contains 15 residues. V was trimmed by 0 bases and J by 5 bases, leaving 10 bases between them. In germline, CDR1 is MRHNA, CDR2 SNTAGT. The CDR3 nucleotides read TGTGCCAGCAGTGACTCGGGAGGAGAAAATGAAAAACTGTTTTTT. Translated: CASSDSGGENEKLFF.

V usage is TRBV6-5 and J usage is TRBJ2-2; D remains unclear. Per the germline V gene, CDR1 is MNHEY and CDR2 is SVGAGI. V dropped 2 bases and J dropped 6 bases, with 13 bases sitting between them. This CDR3 is built from 15 residues. CDR3 coding DNA: TGTGCCAGCAGTTACATGGGCAGTCTTGCCGGGGAGCTGTTTTTT. Translating it yields CASSYMGSLAGELFF.

The V and J genes are TRBV25-1 and TRBJ2-4; TRBD1 aligns across 8 bases. The CDR3 runs 13 residues. With 3 bases clipped from V and 8 bases from J, the junction kept 3 bases outside the gene matches. Per germline, CDR1 MGHDK and CDR2 SYGVNS. DNA for the CDR3: TGTGCCAGCAGTGACAGGGGGCGGGACATTCAGTACTTC. This gives the protein CASSDRGRDIQYF.

This clone is a singleton in its sample. V usage is TRBV5-8 and J usage is TRBJ2-2; TRBD2 matches 12 bases. The V gene end was trimmed by 4 bases and the J gene end by 1 base; junction bases not matched to a gene: 14. Germline V gives CDR1 SGHTS, CDR2 YDEGEE. The CDR3 runs 20 residues. The CDR3 bases are TGTGCCAGCAGCCGGTCGGGTCTAGCGGGAGGGCCAAAGAACACCGGGGAGCTGTTTTTT. Encoded protein: CASSRSGLAGGPKNTGELFF.

The chain combines TRBV28 with TRBJ1-5; TRBD1 aligns across 11 bases. Germline CDR1 reads MDHEN; CDR2 reads SYDVKM. V lost 6 bases to trimming and J lost 3 bases; unmatched junction nucleotides: 7. This CDR3 region has 16 residues. CDR3 in DNA: TGTGCCAGCAGCGACCCGGGACAGGGGGTCAATCAGCCCCAGCATTTT. Amino acids: CASSDPGQGVNQPQHF.

This rearrangement joins TRBV19 to TRBJ1-1, with 11 bases aligning to TRBD1. The V and J ends lost 5 bases and 5 bases, in that order; junction bases with no gene match: 13. Germline V CDR1 and CDR2: LNHDA, SQIVND (reference sequence). This CDR3 is 17 amino acids long. The CDR3 DNA reads as TGTGCCAGTAGTGTCTCGCCGGGACAGGGGGGAAGAACTGAAGCTTTCTTT. It yields the protein CASSVSPGQGGRTEAFF. Drawing the rest from reference TRBV19 and TRBJ1-1, the complete variable domain is DGGITQSPKYLFRKEGQNVTLSCEQNLNHDAMYWYRQDPGQGLRLIYYSQIVNDFQKGDIAEGYSVSREKKESFPLTVTSAQKNPTAFYLCASSVSPGQGGRTEAFFGQGTRLTVV.

The chain employs TRBV27 and TRBJ2-2; 7 bases are shared with TRBD1. The ends lost 5 bases at V and 1 base at J; junction bases unmatched: 10. Germline V CDR1 and CDR2: MNHEY, SMNVEV (reference sequence). The CDR3 spans 17 residues. The CDR3 region has the DNA TGTGCCAGCAGTATCCACCGGGACAGACAGAACACCGGGGAGCTGTTTTTT. Translated, it gives CASSIHRDRQNTGELFF.

J is TRBJ2-3 and V is TRBV19, with D perhaps matching TRBD1 (5 bases). Germline loops: CDR1 LNHDA, CDR2 SQIVND (reference sequence). V gave up 3 bases and J gave up 2 bases, with 12 bases separating them. The CDR3 totals 15 residues. CDR3 DNA: TGTGCCAGTAGTATTAAGGGGTTGATCACAGATACGCAGTATTTT. It specifies CASSIKGLITDTQYF.

As to this clone: Other DNA sequences in the sample encode the same CDR3. The V call is TRBV29-1, the J call TRBJ2-6; D is tentatively TRBD1 or TRBD2 (5 bases each). The CDR3 is made up of 14 amino acids. Germline values: CDR1 SQVTM, CDR2 ANQGSEA. V was shortened by 6 bases and J by 2 bases, with 11 bases between the two germline ends. The CDR3 region is CSVARGTGANVLTF. Written as DNA, the CDR3 is TGCAGCGTCGCGAGGGGAACTGGGGCCAACGTCCTGACTTTC. Together with reference TRBV29-1 and TRBJ2-6, the CDR3 gives the full variable domain: SAVISQKPSRDICQRGTSLTIQCQVDSQVTMMFWYRQQPGQSLTLIATANQGSEATYESGFVIDKFPISRPNLTFSTLTVSNMSPEDSSIYLCSVARGTGANVLTFGAGSRLTVL.

The rearrangement uses TRBV4-1 and TRBJ1-2; a weak D match, TRBD1 (5 bases). The CDR3 runs 14 residues. The V gene's germline CDR1 is MGHRA and CDR2 YSYEKL. Trimming removed 3 bases at V and 5 bases at J, with 13 bases between. The CDR3 protein is CASSQVGESYGYTF. CDR3 bases: TGCGCCAGCAGCCAGGTAGGGGAGAGTTATGGCTACACCTTC.

The chain carries TRBV5-4 and TRBJ1-5; no clear D. V shed 6 bases and J shed 5 bases, with 0 bases lying between them. The germline CDR1 and CDR2 sequences are SGHNT and YYREEE (reference sequence). This CDR3 spans 9 amino acids. CDR3 protein: CASNQPQHF. In DNA form, the CDR3 reads TGTGCCAGCAATCAGCCCCAGCATTTT. Supplemented by reference TRBV5-4 and TRBJ1-5, the full variable domain reads ETGVTQSPTHLIKTRGQQVTLRCSSQSGHNTVSWYQQALGQGPQFIFQYYREEENGRGNFPPRFSGLQFPNYSSELNVNALELDDSALYLCASNQPQHFGDGTRLSIL.

Here the CDR3 reads CAISEWSGLAGNNEQFF. CDR3 coding DNA: TGTGCCATCAGTGAGTGGTCCGGACTAGCGGGTAACAATGAGCAGTTCTTC. The chain has TRBV10-3 and TRBJ2-1, with 11 bases lining up with TRBD2. The J segment lost 5 bases and the V segment lost 1 base, leaving 7 bases of the junction unmatched. The CDR3 spans 17 residues. Germline-derived CDR1 and CDR2 are ENHRY and SYGVKD.

V usage is TRBV7-9 and J usage is TRBJ2-7, with 10 nucleotides matching TRBD2. Germline V lookup: CDR1 SEHNR, CDR2 FQNEAQ (reference sequence). The V and J ends lost 5 bases and 6 bases, in that order; junction bases with no gene match: 10. The CDR3 loop spans 15 amino acids. CDR3 residues: CASSPSASGRSEQYF. The DNA for the CDR3 is TGTGCCAGCAGCCCCAGTGCTAGCGGGAGATCCGAGCAGTACTTC.

The chain has TRBV11-2 and TRBJ2-1; possible D gene TRBD2, 6 bases. This CDR3 region has 15 residues. Trimming took off 7 bases at V and 3 bases at J, with 16 bases between the two ends. Germline V gene lookup returns CDR1 SGHAT and CDR2 FQNNGV. The CDR3 region is CASTPYGRGYNEQFF. The CDR3 DNA sequence: TGTGCCAGCACCCCATACGGGAGAGGCTACAATGAGCAGTTCTTC. The variable domain in full, completed from reference TRBV11-2 and TRBJ2-1, reads EAGVAQSPRYKIIEKRQSVAFWCNPISGHATLYWYQQILGQGPKLLIQFQNNGVVDDSQLPKDRFSAERLKGVDSTLKIQPAKLEDSAVYLCASTPYGRGYNEQFFGPGTRLTVL.

The genes are TRBV11-2 and TRBJ1-2; TRBD1 matches at 9 bases. CDR1 is SGHAT, CDR2 FQNNGV, per germline. The CDR3 runs to 15 residues. With V trimmed by 4 bases and J by 3 bases, 6 bases remained unmatched. CDR3 bases: TGTGCCAGCAGCTCCCCCCGGGACAGGGACTATGGCTACACCTTC. Amino acids: CASSSPRDRDYGYTF.

The rearrangement uses TRBV4-1 and TRBJ1-5; D is unresolved. CDR1 is MGHRA, CDR2 YSYEKL, per germline. This CDR3 spans 14 amino acids. V was trimmed by 4 bases and J by 6 bases, leaving 13 bases between them. The CDR3 spells CASSLEGWGQPQHF. As DNA, the CDR3 is TGCGCCAGCAGCCTCGAGGGTTGGGGTCAGCCCCAGCATTTT.